This T cell receptor beta chain originates from a study of blood T cells in healthy people across ages. Primed by a sample-barcoded 5' primer and a J-beta primer mix, a second PCR proceeded for about 6 to 11 cycles. CDR3-containing paired-end reads numbered at least 2.5 million in each sample. TCRdb redid the calling of the 5' RACE reads with MiXCR, one entry per CDR3 protein. Among fewer than 800,000 distinct CDR3 sequences listed, 45% to 50% were seen once. In its sample, this clonotype was seen a few times. Its antigen is not known. The CDR3 loop spans 15 amino acids. V shed 8 bases and J shed 4 bases, with 18 bases lying between them. Looked up from germline, CDR1 is MNHEY and CDR2 is SVGEGT. Whole-study results and caveats: Naive and antigen-experienced cells were not separated, limiting conclusive comparison. A greater number of naive CD4+ cells and higher diversity distinguished long-lived donors from aged donors.

This TCR derives from a woman aged 55-70 years in good health. The sample consisted of blood. This chain connects TRBV6-2 or TRBV6-3 to TRBJ2-4; D possibly matches TRBD1 or TRBD2 (5 bases each). The CDR3 DNA follows: TGTGCCAGCCGGGGCCTCTCGAGGGCGAAAAACATTCAGTACTTC. Its protein is CASRGLSRAKNIQYF.